A single sample gave rise to the 21 T cell receptor beta chains below, sequenced in a study of shared clonotypes between healthy human individuals. Using immunoSEQ multiplex PCR, the repertoire was profiled, and TCRdb retains in-frame clones only, with some absent. The sample lists about 2 million clones; 85% to 95% were seen once. The specimen was naive CD4+ T cells sorted from blood. Subset here: CD45RA+ positively selected. Receptors originate from a man aged 18 to 29 in good health.

This chain connects TRBV9 to TRBJ1-1; D is possibly TRBD1 (5 bases). Germline loops: CDR1 SGDLS, CDR2 YYNGEE. Trimming stripped 7 bases from V and 4 bases from J, with 14 bases between. The CDR3 is 13 residues long. Here the CDR3 reads CASEDSGSTEAFF. As DNA, the CDR3 is TGTGCCAGCGAAGACAGCGGTAGCACTGAAGCTTTCTTT.

This clone is a singleton in its sample. V gene TRBV18 combines with J gene TRBJ2-5, with D unresolved. The V end was cut by 5 bases, the J end by 2 bases, with 6 bases between. The germline gives CDR1 KGHSH, CDR2 LQKENI. CDR3 length: 12 amino acids. Written as DNA, the CDR3 is TGTGCCAGCTCATCCCTTCAAGAGACCCAGTACTTC. Amino acid sequence: CASSSLQETQYF.

The J gene is TRBJ1-1, the V gene TRBV7-9; the D gene is possibly TRBD1 (6 bases). This CDR3 is 13 amino acids long. CDR1 and CDR2 from the germline V gene are SEHNR and FQNEAQ (reference sequence). Trimming left V 6 bases short and J 5 bases short, with 13 bases between. Written as DNA, the CDR3 is TGTGCCAGCAGTTGGGGGGGCCTGACTGAAGCTTTCTTT. It is translated as CASSWGGLTEAFF.

The J gene is TRBJ1-4, the V gene TRBV28, with D tentatively TRBD1 (5 bases). The V end lost 7 bases, the J end lost 0 bases, and 18 bases lay between the germline ends. The CDR3 sequence is 17 residues long. Looked up from germline, CDR1 is MDHEN and CDR2 is SYDVKM. CDR3 amino acids: CASTGADRHATNEKLFF. CDR3 nucleotide sequence: TGTGCCAGCACTGGGGCCGACAGACATGCAACTAATGAAAAACTGTTTTTT. Drawing the rest from reference TRBV28 and TRBJ1-4, the complete variable domain is DVKVTQSSRYLVKRTGEKVFLECVQDMDHENMFWYRQDPGLGLRLIYFSYDVKMKEKGDIPEGYSVSREKKERFSLILESASTNQTSMYLCASTGADRHATNEKLFFGSGTQLSVL.

A single count supports this clone. The chain combines TRBV10-3 with TRBJ1-2; D is unresolved. This CDR3 comprises 12 residues. Looked up from germline, CDR1 is ENHRY and CDR2 is SYGVKD. V was shortened by 6 bases and J by 2 bases, with 7 bases between the two germline ends. The CDR3 is CAISSQNYGYTF. CDR3 coding DNA: TGTGCCATCAGCTCCCAAAACTATGGCTACACCTTC.

The chain combines TRBV5-4 with TRBJ2-5; possibly TRBD1 for D (5 bases). The CDR3 runs 14 residues. The germline V and J ends were trimmed by 0 bases and 3 bases, with 9 bases remaining between them. Germline loops: CDR1 SGHNT, CDR2 YYREEE (reference sequence). The CDR3 DNA sequence: TGTGCCAGCAGCTTGGGGGCAGGGAAAGAGACCCAGTACTTC. This translates into CASSLGAGKETQYF.

This clone showed up just once. The chain is built from TRBV18 and TRBJ2-7; TRBD1 matches at 7 bases. Unmatched junction bases numbered 8, after V lost 6 bases and J lost 6 bases. The germline CDR1 and CDR2 sequences are KGHSH and LQKENI. The CDR3 sequence is 13 residues long. The CDR3, as DNA: TGTGCCAGCTCGCAAACAGGGGCCGGCGAGCAGTACTTC. It specifies CASSQTGAGEQYF.

This clone was seen just once. The CDR3 DNA sequence: TGTGCCAGCAGTTTGCGAGGGGAGAATCAGCCCCAGCATTTT. It specifies CASSLRGENQPQHF. V is TRBV27 and J is TRBJ1-5, with D possibly TRBD1 on 5 matching bases. The CDR3 totals 14 residues. The V end lost 3 bases, the J end lost 4 bases, and 10 bases lay between the germline ends. Germline CDR1 is MNHEY and CDR2 is SMNVEV (reference sequence).

The rearrangement uses TRBV6-5 and TRBJ1-3, with TRBD1 identical over 10 bases. CDR3 length: 15 amino acids. Germline CDR1 MNHEY, CDR2 SVGAGI. J was trimmed by 2 bases and V by 6 bases; bases with no gene match: 4. The CDR3 here is CASRRGQGTGNTIYF. The CDR3 DNA reads as TGTGCCAGCAGGCGGGGACAGGGGACTGGAAACACCATATATTTT.

The gene calls are TRBV11-2 and TRBJ2-3; D is unclear. V was trimmed by 0 bases and J by 2 bases, leaving 12 bases between them. Looked up from germline, CDR1 is SGHAT and CDR2 is FQNNGV. The CDR3 is made up of 16 amino acids. The CDR3 sequence: CASSLDGVPNTDTQYF. The CDR3 bases are TGTGCCAGCAGCTTAGATGGAGTCCCAAACACAGATACGCAGTATTTT.

The chain is built from TRBV5-6 and TRBJ2-7; D is unresolved. V lost 3 bases and J lost 6, with 7 bases in between. CDR3 length: 11 residues. Germline values: CDR1 SGHDT, CDR2 YYEEEE. In nucleotides, the CDR3 is TGTGCCAGCAGCTCTAATCGCGAGCAGTACTTC. Translated, it gives CASSSNREQYF. The complete variable domain, with remaining parts taken from reference TRBV5-6 and TRBJ2-7, reads DAGVTQSPTHLIKTRGQQVTLRCSPKSGHDTVSWYQQALGQGPQFIFQYYEEEERQRGNFPDRFSGHQFPNYSSELNVNALLLGDSALYLCASSSNREQYFGPGTRLTVT.

V and J are TRBV2 and TRBJ1-4; D unresolved. There are 14 residues in the CDR3. Germline CDR1 SNHLY, CDR2 FYNNEI. Trimming took off 4 bases at V and 2 bases at J, with 8 bases between the two ends. The CDR3 spells CASSGGWTNEKLFF. DNA for the CDR3: TGTGCCAGCAGTGGAGGGTGGACTAATGAAAAACTGTTTTTT.

J is TRBJ2-5 and V is TRBV18, with D unclear. There are 14 residues in the CDR3. Germline V lookup: CDR1 KGHSH, CDR2 LQKENI. The V end was cut by 2 bases, the J end by 5 bases, with 12 bases between. The CDR3 loop reads CASSPESLGETQYF. Here the CDR3 DNA reads TGTGCCAGCTCACCAGAATCTCTGGGGGAGACCCAGTACTTC.

The chain has TRBV5-1 and TRBJ2-1; 11 bases are shared with TRBD2. The CDR3 loop spans 17 amino acids. Germline V gene lookup returns CDR1 SGHRS and CDR2 YFSETQ. V lost 3 bases and J lost 3; bases outside the gene matches: 8. The DNA of the CDR3 is TGCGCCAGCAGCTCCCCGAGACTAGCGGGAATCTACAATGAGCAGTTCTTC. It codes for CASSSPRLAGIYNEQFF.

The rearrangement joins TRBV6-1 to TRBJ1-2, with 7 bases fitting TRBD1. Germline V gives CDR1 MNHNS, CDR2 SASEGT. J was trimmed by 8 bases and V by 7 bases; bases with no gene match: 10. The CDR3 is 13 residues long. CDR3 DNA sequence: TGTGCCAGCAAGGGACAGATAGTGGAGGGCTACACCTTC. Translated, it gives CASKGQIVEGYTF.

This clone was counted a few times. The chain employs TRBV30 and TRBJ1-4, with D unclear. The V and J ends lost 2 bases and 5 bases respectively, with 12 bases between them. The germline gives CDR1 GTSNPN, CDR2 SVGIG (reference sequence). The CDR3 is made up of 14 amino acids. This CDR3 is CAWSLEMGNEKLFF. For the CDR3, the DNA is TGTGCCTGGAGTCTGGAGATGGGGAATGAAAAACTGTTTTTT.

The V and J genes are TRBV6-7 and TRBJ1-2; possible D gene TRBD1, 5 bases. Being an ORF, TRBV6-7 has a function that is uncertain. V lost 9 bases, J lost 6 bases, and 14 bases lay in between. CDR3 length: 12 amino acids. The CDR3 reads CARKRRGHGYTF. CDR3 nucleotide sequence: TGTGCCAGAAAAAGAAGGGGCCATGGCTACACCTTC.

J is TRBJ1-1 and V is TRBV11-2, with a possible D match to TRBD1 (6 bases). The CDR3 is made up of 15 amino acids. Deletions cut 2 bases from V and 3 bases from J, with 13 bases between. Germline-derived CDR1 and CDR2 are SGHAT and FQNNGV. The DNA of the CDR3 is TGTGCCAGCAGCTTAAGTGGGGGCAAGGACACTGAAGCTTTCTTT. Translated: CASSLSGGKDTEAFF.

The genes are TRBV11-1 and TRBJ2-2; a possible D gene is TRBD1 (6 bases). V shed 4 bases and J shed 6 bases, with 12 bases lying between them. There are 14 residues in the CDR3. CDR1 is SGHAT, CDR2 FQDESV, per germline (reference sequence). The DNA of the CDR3 is TGTGCCAGCAGCTCTCCTCCAGGGGCCGGGGAGCTGTTTTTT. Protein: CASSSPPGAGELFF.

Comments on this clone: The final CDR3 position lacks the conserved phenylalanine or tryptophan, pointing to a likely read error. No DNA is shown, since the ends of the CDR3 on it are uncertain; the CDR3 is the one TCRdb lists. The CDR3 loop reads CASSLGHLL. The chain carries TRBV7-9 and TRBJ1-1; TRBD1 is the table's D call, not checked against the DNA. Germline CDR1 is SEHNR and CDR2 is FQNEAQ (reference sequence). The CDR3 spans 9 residues, counting both ends.

V and J are TRBV20-1 and TRBJ1-4; D call uncertain. The germline V gene has CDR1 DFQATT and CDR2 SNEGSKA (reference sequence). CDR3 length: 10 amino acids. The germline V and J ends were trimmed by 0 bases and 13 bases, with 6 bases remaining between them. CDR3 amino acids: CSARDNGLFF. Written as DNA, the CDR3 is TGCAGTGCTAGAGATAACGGACTGTTTTTT.